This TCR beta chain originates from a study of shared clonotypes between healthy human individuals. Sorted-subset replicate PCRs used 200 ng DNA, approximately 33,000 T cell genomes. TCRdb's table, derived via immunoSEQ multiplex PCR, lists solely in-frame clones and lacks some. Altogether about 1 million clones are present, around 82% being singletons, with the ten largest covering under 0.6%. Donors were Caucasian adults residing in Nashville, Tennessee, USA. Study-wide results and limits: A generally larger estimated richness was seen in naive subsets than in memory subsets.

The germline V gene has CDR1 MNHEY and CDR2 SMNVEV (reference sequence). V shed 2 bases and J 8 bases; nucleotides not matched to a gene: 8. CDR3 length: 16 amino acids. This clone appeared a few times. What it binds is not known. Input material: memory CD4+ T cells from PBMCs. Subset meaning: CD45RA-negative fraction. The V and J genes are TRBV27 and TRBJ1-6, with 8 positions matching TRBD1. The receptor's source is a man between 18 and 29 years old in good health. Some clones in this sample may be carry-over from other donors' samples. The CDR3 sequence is CASSLVGAGGDSPLHF. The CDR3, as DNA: TGTGCCAGCAGTTTAGTCGGGGCAGGGGGCGATTCACCCCTCCACTTT.